The 27 T cell receptor beta chains below all came from one sample that was sequenced in a study of cytomegalovirus exposure and HLA in healthy donors. Primers included in the PCR were 60 Vbeta and 13 Jbeta primers. Repertoires were generated with immunoSEQ multiplex PCR, while TCRdb's copy carries only in-frame clones and drops some. The sample carries around 130,000 clones, over 75% recorded once. The material sequenced was PBMCs. The receptors stem from a man aged 40-55 years in good health and CMV-seronegative.

This chain joins TRBV27 and TRBJ2-1, with D maybe TRBD1 (5 bases). Germline values: CDR1 MNHEY, CDR2 SMNVEV (reference sequence). The V gene lost 5 bases and the J gene lost 4 bases, with 9 bases spanning the gap. The CDR3 consists of 13 residues. CDR3 nucleotide sequence: TGTGCCAGCAGTGTGGACACATACAATGAGCAGTTCTTC. As protein: CASSVDTYNEQFF.

J is TRBJ2-1 and V is TRBV5-1; a possible D gene is TRBD2 (6 bases). Germline loops: CDR1 SGHRS, CDR2 YFSETQ. The length of the CDR3 is 18 residues. V was shortened by 0 bases and J by 3 bases, with 19 bases between the two germline ends. CDR3 in DNA: TGCGCCAGCAGCTTGGAAGGCGTAAGGAGGGGTGACTACAATGAGCAGTTCTTC. Protein sequence: CASSLEGVRRGDYNEQFF.

This clone occurred a few times. The rearrangement uses TRBV28 and TRBJ2-3, with 10 nucleotides matching TRBD1. The CDR3 length is 18 residues. Germline V gene data show CDR1 as MDHEN and CDR2 as SYDVKM. The ends lost 0 bases at V and 0 bases at J; junction bases unmatched: 6. The CDR3 DNA reads TGTGCCAGCAGTTTATGGACGACAGGGGGCACCAGCACAGATACGCAGTATTTT. Translated: CASSLWTTGGTSTDTQYF. Full variable domain (rest looked up from reference TRBV28 and TRBJ2-3): DVKVTQSSRYLVKRTGEKVFLECVQDMDHENMFWYRQDPGLGLRLIYFSYDVKMKEKGDIPEGYSVSREKKERFSLILESASTNQTSMYLCASSLWTTGGTSTDTQYFGPGTRLTVL.

The chain recombines TRBV6-6 with TRBJ2-7; the D gene is possibly TRBD2 (6 bases). Germline CDR1 is MNHNY and CDR2 is SVGAGI (reference sequence). V lost 0 bases and J 3 bases, leaving 9 bases between the germline ends. This CDR3 contains 14 residues. The CDR3 DNA reads TGTGCCAGCAGTTACTCGGAGGGCCACTACGAGCAGTACTTC. Translated: CASSYSEGHYEQYF.

This sequence joins TRBV27 and TRBJ2-5; 10 bases align to TRBD1. The J call may be in error: the DNA end matches TRBJ2-7 better. The germline CDR1 and CDR2 sequences are MNHEY and SMNVEV (reference sequence). The CDR3 sequence is 14 residues long. The CDR3 spells CASSLAGTGVEQYF. The CDR3 DNA reads TGTGCCAGCAGTTTGGCCGGGACAGGGGTCGAGCAGTACTTC.

The CDR3: CASSEARLAYNEQFF. CDR3 DNA: TGTGCCAGCAGTGAAGCGAGGCTAGCCTACAATGAGCAGTTCTTC. This chain connects TRBV2 to TRBJ2-1; no clear D gene. This CDR3 is 15 amino acids long. With 0 bases removed from V and 2 bases from J, the gap between germline ends came to 8 bases. CDR1 and CDR2 (germline): SNHLY, FYNNEI.

CDR3 sequence (DNA): TGTGCCAGCAGCTTGGTGAGGGGGTTTGGAAACACCATATATTTT. Protein product: CASSLVRGFGNTIYF. The chain carries TRBV5-8 and TRBJ1-3; maybe TRBD1 (6 bases). Trimming stripped 0 bases from V and 3 bases from J, with 10 bases between. The CDR3 has 15 residues. Looked up from germline, CDR1 is SGHTS and CDR2 is YDEGEE. Full variable domain (remainder filled in from reference TRBV5-8 and TRBJ1-3): EAGVTQSPTHLIKTRGQQATLRCSPISGHTSVYWYQQALGLGLQFLLWYDEGEERNRGNFPPRFSGRQFPNYSSELNVNALELEDSALYLCASSLVRGFGNTIYFGEGSWLTVV.

This clone showed up just a few times. The V gene is TRBV11-2, the J gene TRBJ1-2; D might be TRBD1 (6 bases). The germline V gene has CDR1 SGHAT and CDR2 FQNNGV. Trimming removed 5 bases at V and 5 bases at J, with 21 bases between. This CDR3 contains 16 residues. CDR3 coding DNA: TGTGCCAGCAGCCTCGGACAGACCGTCTTAGGGTATGGCTACACCTTC. As protein: CASSLGQTVLGYGYTF.

V is TRBV7-9 and J is TRBJ2-1, with D possibly being TRBD1 (6 bases). Looked up from germline, CDR1 is SEHNR and CDR2 is FQNEAQ (reference sequence). There are 19 residues in the CDR3. V lost 5 bases and J 4 bases, leaving 27 bases between the germline ends. CDR3: CASSRYRERENGFYNEQFF. CDR3 nucleotide sequence: TGTGCCAGCAGCCGCTACAGGGAAAGGGAAAATGGCTTTTACAATGAGCAGTTCTTC.

This chain connects TRBV10-3 to TRBJ2-7; a weak D match, TRBD2 (6 bases). This CDR3 has 14 amino acids. CDR1 and CDR2 (germline): ENHRY, SYGVKD. Trimming removed 2 bases from V and 2 bases from J, with 10 bases in between. The CDR3 coding sequence is TGTGCCATCAGTGAGGAATCGGGGGCCTACGAGCAGTACTTC. Protein product: CAISEESGAYEQYF.

This clone is medium-sized (0.01 to 0.1%). This chain uses TRBV4-1 with TRBJ2-5; D might be TRBD2 (7 bases). Germline loops: CDR1 MGHRA, CDR2 YSYEKL. This CDR3 has 16 residues. V lost 5 bases and J lost 3, with 19 bases in between. CDR3 nucleotides: TGCGCCAGCAGCAGTCAAGGGGGGGAGCCTGAAGAGACCCAGTACTTC. Amino acid sequence: CASSSQGGEPEETQYF.

The chain joins TRBV28 to TRBJ2-3, with TRBD2 identical over 7 bases. The length of the CDR3 is 14 residues. J gave up 1 base and V 2 bases, and 0 bases lay outside the gene matches. Germline-derived CDR1 and CDR2 are MDHEN and SYDVKM. The DNA of the CDR3 is TGTGCCAGCAGTTTAGGGGGGGGCACAGATACGCAGTATTTT. Amino acid sequence: CASSLGGGTDTQYF.

The V call is TRBV11-2, the J call TRBJ2-1, with D perhaps matching TRBD2 (5 bases). V gave up 5 bases and J gave up 6 bases, with 8 bases separating them. This CDR3 spans 12 amino acids. CDR1 and CDR2 (germline): SGHAT, FQNNGV. CDR3 nucleotide sequence: TGTGCCAGCAGCCCCGAGGGCAATGAGCAGTTCTTC. It specifies CASSPEGNEQFF.

This chain uses TRBV5-4 with TRBJ2-5; TRBD2 aligns across 14 bases. Germline lookup yields CDR1 SGHNT and CDR2 YYREEE (reference sequence). The CDR3 length is 17 residues. V dropped 0 bases and J dropped 1; count of bases not matched to a gene: 2. CDR3 loop: CASSLGLAGGIQETQYF. The CDR3 coding sequence is TGTGCCAGCAGCTTGGGACTAGCGGGAGGGATCCAAGAGACCCAGTACTTC.

The table lists this clone with a few counts. The rearrangement links TRBV19 to TRBJ2-1; 10 nucleotides align to TRBD2. Germline-derived CDR1 and CDR2 are LNHDA and SQIVND (reference sequence). This CDR3 has 13 residues. The V and J ends lost 10 bases and 4 bases, in that order; junction bases with no gene match: 4. CDR3 residues: CATQREGYNEQFF. In nucleotides, the CDR3 is TGTGCCACCCAGCGGGAGGGGTACAATGAGCAGTTCTTC.

The chain recombines TRBV14 with TRBJ2-1, with 9 bases identical to TRBD1. The CDR3 covers 16 residues. The trim removed 1 base at V and 7 bases at J, leaving 8 bases unmatched. Germline CDR1 reads SGHDN; CDR2 reads FVKESK. In DNA form, the CDR3 reads TGTGCCAGCAGCCAAGGATCGTGGGACAGGGCGAATGAGCAGTTCTTC. This codes for CASSQGSWDRANEQFF. Looking up the rest from reference TRBV14 and TRBJ2-1 gives the full variable domain: EAGVTQFPSHSVIEKGQTVTLRCDPISGHDNLYWYRRVMGKEIKFLLHFVKESKQDESGMPNNRFLAERTGGTYSTLKVQPAELEDSGVYFCASSQGSWDRANEQFFGPGTRLTVL.

The chain uses TRBV28 and TRBJ2-5; D is unclear. The J call may be incorrect, as the DNA end agrees better with TRBJ2-7. This CDR3 is built from 11 residues. Germline CDR1 reads MDHEN; CDR2 reads SYDVKM. As DNA, the CDR3 is TGTGCCAGCAGTTCCCCGCGCGAGCAGTACTTC. It encodes CASSSPREQYF.

The CDR3 DNA reads as TGTGCCAGCTCACCCCTCGACAGGGCCACCGGGGAGCTGTTTTTT. This sequence encodes CASSPLDRATGELFF. This chain joins TRBV18 and TRBJ2-2, with TRBD1 identical over 7 bases. The germline gives CDR1 KGHSH, CDR2 LQKENI. The trim removed 3 bases at V and 4 bases at J, leaving 5 bases unmatched. The CDR3 covers 15 residues.

The J gene is TRBJ2-3, the V gene TRBV7-2, with a tentative D call TRBD2 (7 bases). The ends were cut back, 2 bases at V and 3 bases at J, with 21 bases in the middle. This CDR3 region has 18 residues. Germline CDR1 is SGHTA and CDR2 is FQGNSA. The CDR3 DNA is TGTGCCAGCAGCTTAAGAGCGTTTGCGGGGGCCGGGACAGATACGCAGTATTTT. Encoded protein: CASSLRAFAGAGTDTQYF. The whole variable domain, remainder taken from reference TRBV7-2 and TRBJ2-3, is GAGVSQSPSNKVTEKGKDVELRCDPISGHTALYWYRQSLGQGLEFLIYFQGNSAPDKSGLPSDRFSAERTGGSVSTLTIQRTQQEDSAVYLCASSLRAFAGAGTDTQYFGPGTRLTVL.

This chain joins TRBV28 and TRBJ1-2; 7 bases map to TRBD1. CDR1 MDHEN and CDR2 SYDVKM come from the germline V gene. CDR3 length equals 13 residues. V lost 6 bases to trimming and J lost 5 bases; unmatched junction nucleotides: 6. The CDR3 coding sequence is TGTGCCAGCAGCCAGGGACAGAGATATGGCTACACCTTC. Translated: CASSQGQRYGYTF.

The chain has TRBV7-9 and TRBJ1-2; the D gene is possibly TRBD1 (5 bases). CDR3 length: 14 residues. The V gene lost 4 bases and the J gene lost 6 bases, with 15 bases spanning the gap. Per the germline V gene, CDR1 is SEHNR and CDR2 is FQNEAQ (reference sequence). The CDR3 protein is CASSSGPGIHGYTF. CDR3 sequence (DNA): TGTGCCAGCAGCTCCGGACCAGGGATCCATGGCTACACCTTC.

This clone was recorded only once. The chain uses TRBV7-2 and TRBJ2-6; TRBD1 matches at 10 bases. This CDR3 comprises 17 residues. Germline V CDR1 and CDR2: SGHTA, FQGNSA. J was trimmed by 0 bases and V by 5 bases; bases with no gene match: 4. The CDR3 loop is CASSPGQGVSGANVLTF. The CDR3 DNA reads TGTGCCAGCAGCCCAGGACAGGGGGTCTCTGGGGCCAACGTCCTGACTTTC.

Written as DNA, the CDR3 is TGTGCCATCAGTGAGCAACTAGCGGGACGTCGACCCGGGGAGCTGTTTTTT. Its protein is CAISEQLAGRRPGELFF. V gene TRBV10-3 combines with J gene TRBJ2-2; TRBD2 agrees at 10 bases. The germline V gene encodes CDR1 ENHRY and CDR2 SYGVKD. CDR3 size: 17 residues. After removal of 2 bases from V and 6 bases from J, the junction contained 9 bases not matched to a gene.

The V and J genes are TRBV7-3 and TRBJ2-3; no firm D call. CDR1 SGHTA and CDR2 FQGTGA come from the germline V gene. V lost 5 bases and J 3 bases, leaving 9 bases between the germline ends. CDR3 length: 13 amino acids. The CDR3: CASSRSRTDTQYF. The CDR3 DNA follows: TGTGCCAGCAGCCGTTCGAGGACAGATACGCAGTATTTT.

This clone appeared a few times. V and J are TRBV6-5 and TRBJ2-1, with TRBD2 matching over 10 bases. CDR3 length: 16 amino acids. Looked up from germline, CDR1 is MNHEY and CDR2 is SVGAGI. V shed 0 bases and J 7 bases; nucleotides not matched to a gene: 6. This CDR3 is CASSYSTSSGSNEQFF. In nucleotides, the CDR3 is TGTGCCAGCAGTTACTCGACGTCTAGCGGGAGTAATGAGCAGTTCTTC.

J is TRBJ2-1 and V is TRBV19; D is unresolved. Between the trimmed V and J ends, which lost 2 bases and 7 bases, there was a span of 15 bases. Germline CDR1 reads LNHDA; CDR2 reads SQIVND (reference sequence). The CDR3 runs 15 residues. CDR3 nucleotides: TGTGCCAGTAGTATAATCCGGGTAGGCGGTAATGAGCAGTTCTTC. Translating it yields CASSIIRVGGNEQFF.

Comments on this clone: One end of the junction fails to match germline, which may point to a read error. The identical CDR3 is also encoded by other nucleotide sequences in the sample. The chain has TRBV28 and TRBJ2-2, with 7 bases that match TRBD1. This CDR3 is 13 amino acids long. CDR1 is MDHEN and CDR2 is SYDVKM in the germline V gene. The CDR3 DNA follows: TGTGCTAGCAGTTTCACAGGGGCCGGGGAGCTGTTTTTT. Translation: CASSFTGAGELFF.